One sample yielded the 22 T cell receptor beta chains listed below, sequenced in a study of blood T cell repertoires in COVID-19. Using immunoSEQ multiplex PCR, the repertoire was profiled, and TCRdb retains in-frame clones only, with some absent. The sample carries fewer than 110,000 clones, 80% to 90% recorded once. Specimen: peripheral blood. These receptor sequences come from a man aged 35-49 years with active or convalescent COVID-19.

This CDR3 reads CASSYWTSGSRELFF. CDR3 bases: TGTGCCAGCAGCTATTGGACTAGCGGGAGTCGGGAGCTGTTTTTT. The chain links TRBV11-2 to TRBJ2-2; 13 nucleotides line up with TRBD2. This CDR3 has 15 amino acids. The J segment lost 9 bases and the V segment lost 4 bases, leaving 5 bases of the junction unmatched. The germline gives CDR1 SGHAT, CDR2 FQNNGV.

V and J are TRBV7-2 and TRBJ1-1, with D possibly TRBD1 on 5 matching bases. Germline values: CDR1 SGHTA, CDR2 FQGNSA. Trimming stripped 4 bases from V and 4 bases from J, with 13 bases between. This CDR3 is 14 amino acids long. CDR3 coding DNA: TGTGCCAGCAGCTCGTATGGGGCGCGCACTGAAGCTTTCTTT. Encoded protein: CASSSYGARTEAFF. Drawing the rest from reference TRBV7-2 and TRBJ1-1, the complete variable domain is GAGVSQSPSNKVTEKGKDVELRCDPISGHTALYWYRQSLGQGLEFLIYFQGNSAPDKSGLPSDRFSAERTGGSVSTLTIQRTQQEDSAVYLCASSSYGARTEAFFGQGTRLTVV.

This CDR3 is CASSPSATYEQYF. The DNA of the CDR3 is TGTGCCAGCAGCCCTAGCGCCACCTACGAGCAGTACTTC. The chain is built from TRBV9 and TRBJ2-7, with a tentative D call TRBD2 (6 bases). Trimming removed 4 bases at V and 2 bases at J, with 10 bases between. The CDR3 is 13 amino acids. In germline, CDR1 is SGDLS, CDR2 YYNGEE.

The J gene is TRBJ2-7, the V gene TRBV4-3, with 7 bases matching TRBD2. Germline V gives CDR1 LGHNA, CDR2 YSLEER. With V trimmed by 4 bases and J by 2 bases, 5 bases remained unmatched. The CDR3 consists of 14 residues. The CDR3 loop is CASSPGLTTYEQYF. CDR3 nucleotides: TGCGCCAGCAGCCCGGGACTAACTACCTACGAGCAGTACTTC.

This chain joins TRBV24-1 and TRBJ2-2; D possibly corresponds to TRBD1 (5 bases). The CDR3 sequence is 16 residues long. Germline CDR1 is KGHDR and CDR2 is SFDVKD. V was cut by 1 base and J by 7 bases, with 15 bases left in between. CDR3 DNA sequence: TGTGCCACCAGTGATTTTGGTCAGGGAAAAGGCGGGGAGCTGTTTTTT. Translated, it gives CATSDFGQGKGGELFF.

The chain employs TRBV7-2 and TRBJ1-5; 8 nucleotides agree with TRBD1. The germline V gene encodes CDR1 SGHTA and CDR2 FQGNSA. The J segment lost 6 bases and the V segment lost 2 bases, leaving 9 bases of the junction unmatched. The CDR3 contains 16 residues. The CDR3 sequence: CASSLRDRGKPQPQHF. The DNA of the CDR3 is TGTGCCAGCAGCTTACGAGACAGGGGTAAGCCTCAGCCCCAGCATTTT.

The V gene is TRBV4-2, the J gene TRBJ2-2; maybe TRBD2 (5 bases). Trimming shortened V by 4 bases and J by 6 bases, and 9 bases separated the two germline ends. Germline loops: CDR1 LGHNA, CDR2 YNFKEQ. The CDR3 extends over 13 amino acids. This CDR3 is CASSREGPGELFF. The CDR3 DNA is TGTGCCAGCAGCCGAGAGGGCCCCGGGGAGCTGTTTTTT.

This chain links TRBV5-1 with TRBJ1-2, with TRBD1 matching over 10 bases. CDR1 and CDR2 from the germline V gene are SGHRS and YFSETQ. This CDR3 contains 14 residues. V gave up 3 bases and J gave up 6 bases; unmatched junction bases: 5. The CDR3 here is CASSWGDRGDGYTF. CDR3 coding DNA: TGCGCCAGCAGCTGGGGGGACAGGGGCGATGGCTACACCTTC.

This chain uses TRBV28 with TRBJ2-7; D gene uncertain. CDR1 is MDHEN, CDR2 SYDVKM, per germline. The V gene lost 7 bases and the J gene lost 2 bases, with 15 bases spanning the gap. The CDR3 contains 14 residues. The CDR3 DNA reads TGTGCCAGCATGTGGAGATCGGTCCCCTACGAGCAGTACTTC. Protein sequence: CASMWRSVPYEQYF.

The rearrangement uses TRBV30 and TRBJ2-3; D ambiguous. V dropped 4 bases and J dropped 0 bases, with 14 bases sitting between them. The CDR3 has 15 amino acids. In germline, CDR1 is GTSNPN, CDR2 SVGIG (reference sequence). This chain's CDR3 is CAWNLIQPSTDTQYF. The CDR3 bases are TGTGCCTGGAATTTAATACAGCCTAGCACAGATACGCAGTATTTT.

This chain uses TRBV2 with TRBJ1-1; D gene unclear. Trimming removed 7 bases from V and 0 bases from J, with 9 bases in between. Germline CDR1 is SNHLY and CDR2 is FYNNEI. This CDR3 is built from 13 residues. As DNA, the CDR3 is TGTGCCAGCACCAACGGTGTGAACACTGAAGCTTTCTTT. Amino acid sequence: CASTNGVNTEAFF.

Here the CDR3 reads CASSLVGGGQQYF. The DNA of the CDR3 is TGTGCCAGCAGCTTAGTAGGTGGGGGCCAGCAGTACTTC. The chain has TRBV7-8 and TRBJ2-7, with a possible D match to TRBD1 (6 bases). The germline V gene encodes CDR1 SGHVS and CDR2 FQNEAQ. CDR3 length: 13 amino acids. V gave up 1 base and J gave up 8 bases, with 12 bases separating them.

The chain joins TRBV7-3 to TRBJ2-1; TRBD1 aligns across 8 bases. J was trimmed by 9 bases and V by 5 bases; bases with no gene match: 6. The V gene's germline CDR1 is SGHTA and CDR2 FQGTGA. The length of the CDR3 is 13 residues. DNA of the CDR3: TGTGCCAGCAGCCCTGGACAGGGCATTGAGCAGTTCTTC. Its protein is CASSPGQGIEQFF.

V is TRBV7-9 and J is TRBJ1-1; D remains ambiguous. V dropped 1 base and J dropped 3 bases, with 9 bases sitting between them. In germline, CDR1 is SEHNR, CDR2 FQNEAQ (reference sequence). The CDR3 is 14 amino acids. The CDR3 DNA follows: TGTGCCAGCAGCTTAGGACTTAAGGACACTGAAGCTTTCTTT. Translated: CASSLGLKDTEAFF.

The chain recombines TRBV7-3 with TRBJ2-3, with D perhaps TRBD2 (5 bases). The germline gives CDR1 SGHTA, CDR2 FQGTGA. The CDR3 runs 16 residues. With 0 bases removed from V and 0 bases from J, the gap between germline ends came to 10 bases. Written as DNA, the CDR3 is TGTGCCAGCAGCTTAACTGGGTGGGAGAGCACAGATACGCAGTATTTT. Its translation is CASSLTGWESTDTQYF.

V gene TRBV10-3 combines with J gene TRBJ1-2, with 8 bases lining up with TRBD1. This CDR3 comprises 14 residues. CDR1 and CDR2 from the germline V gene are ENHRY and SYGVKD. J was trimmed by 1 base and V by 7 bases; bases with no gene match: 5. The CDR3 region is CAITQGADNYGYTF. The CDR3 bases are TGTGCCATCACCCAGGGGGCCGATAACTATGGCTACACCTTC.

The chain combines TRBV28 with TRBJ1-4, with a possible D match to TRBD1 (5 bases). V was trimmed by 2 bases and J by 5 bases, leaving 6 bases between them. From germline, CDR1 is MDHEN and CDR2 SYDVKM. The CDR3 runs to 13 residues. Here the CDR3 DNA reads TGTGCCAGCAGTTTAGCAGGGAATGAAAAACTGTTTTTT. Amino acid sequence: CASSLAGNEKLFF. The full variable domain, completed using reference TRBV28 and TRBJ1-4, is DVKVTQSSRYLVKRTGEKVFLECVQDMDHENMFWYRQDPGLGLRLIYFSYDVKMKEKGDIPEGYSVSREKKERFSLILESASTNQTSMYLCASSLAGNEKLFFGSGTQLSVL.

J is TRBJ1-3 and V is TRBV19; unclear D gene. The length of the CDR3 is 15 residues. Germline assignment: CDR1 LNHDA and CDR2 SQIVND (reference sequence). Trimming shortened V by 3 bases and J by 0 bases, and 9 bases separated the two germline ends. CDR3 loop: CASSIARISGNTIYF. CDR3 nucleotide sequence: TGTGCCAGTAGTATCGCCAGGATCTCTGGAAACACCATATATTTT.

V usage is TRBV7-2 and J usage is TRBJ2-2; 7 positions match TRBD2. CDR1 and CDR2 from the germline V gene are SGHTA and FQGNSA. The CDR3 contains 15 residues. The V and J ends lost 5 bases and 2 bases, in that order; junction bases with no gene match: 5. In nucleotides, the CDR3 is TGTGCCAGCAGCCCCAGCGGGGTTAACACCGGGGAGCTGTTTTTT. This gives the protein CASSPSGVNTGELFF.

This clone was detected only once. The chain joins TRBV7-2 to TRBJ2-1; no clear D. The ends were cut back, 3 bases at V and 4 bases at J, with 7 bases in the middle. CDR3 length: 13 amino acids. Germline lookup yields CDR1 SGHTA and CDR2 FQGNSA. CDR3 coding DNA: TGTGCCAGCAGCTTTAGCACTTACAATGAGCAGTTCTTC. Its protein is CASSFSTYNEQFF.

The chain combines TRBV5-1 with TRBJ1-6; 9 bases agree with TRBD1. The trim removed 4 bases at V and 8 bases at J, leaving 7 bases unmatched. This CDR3 has 15 residues. Germline V gene data show CDR1 as SGHRS and CDR2 as YFSETQ. CDR3 DNA sequence: TGCGCCAGCAGCGGGGGGACAGGGTCCGATTCACCCCTCCACTTT. Amino acid sequence: CASSGGTGSDSPLHF.

The chain uses TRBV6-2 or TRBV6-3 and TRBJ2-7, with D perhaps TRBD1 (5 bases). Germline CDR1 MNHEY, CDR2 SVGEGT. The CDR3 covers 14 residues. Trimming stripped 4 bases from V and 6 bases from J, with 16 bases between. In DNA form, the CDR3 reads TGTGCCAGCAGTTCCCGAAAGGGGTGGTTCGAGCAGTACTTC. It specifies CASSSRKGWFEQYF.